The table lists the clone carrying this T cell receptor beta chain with many counts. RNA transcripts were the template for amplifying TCR beta CDR3 regions. The TCR CDR3 first-round RT-PCR relied on the HTBI primer set. TCRdb ran MiXCR on the multiplex PCR reads and lists one entry per CDR3 protein. The sample lists 300,000 to 450,000 distinct CDR3 sequences, more than 11% occurring once. Germline lookup yields CDR1 DFQATT and CDR2 SNEGSKA (reference sequence). The CDR3 is 14 residues long. After removal of 2 bases from V and 8 bases from J, the junction contained 7 bases not matched to a gene. The source of the sample is a study of T cells in Graves' hyperthyroidism and ophthalmopathy.

The source material was blood. This chain joins TRBV20-1 and TRBJ2-1, with 9 nucleotides matching TRBD1. The origin of this receptor is a woman aged 55-69 years with Graves' hyperthyroidism. CDR3 DNA sequence: TGCAGTGCTAGATCCGGGACAGGGTTCGATGAGCAGTTCTTC. It codes for CSARSGTGFDEQFF.